These 4 T cell receptor beta chains share one sample of origin, sequenced in a study of cytomegalovirus exposure and HLA in healthy donors. The PCR contained 60 Vbeta and 13 Jbeta primers. Profiled with immunoSEQ multiplex PCR; TCRdb holds only in-frame clones, not every one. Here the sample spans about 270,000 clones, roughly two thirds being singletons. The sequencing sample was made of PBMCs. Every receptor here comes from a female donor in good health and CMV-seronegative.

The chain combines TRBV28 with TRBJ2-1; a possible D gene is TRBD2 (6 bases). The CDR3 is 16 amino acids. CDR1 and CDR2 from the germline V gene are MDHEN and SYDVKM. Trimming left V 2 bases short and J 7 bases short, with 18 bases between. The CDR3 here is CASSLRAGLQGNEQFF. The CDR3 DNA reads TGTGCCAGCAGTTTACGAGCGGGCCTACAAGGGAATGAGCAGTTCTTC.

The chain uses TRBV5-6 and TRBJ1-4; maybe TRBD1 (5 bases). V gave up 0 bases and J gave up 8 bases, with 17 bases separating them. Germline CDR1 and CDR2: SGHDT and YYEEEE. The CDR3 is 16 amino acids. CDR3 in amino acids: CASSLGPGTGGEKLFF. The DNA for the CDR3 is TGTGCCAGCAGCTTGGGCCCCGGGACGGGAGGCGAAAAACTGTTTTTT.

In its sample, this clone was seen once. V gene TRBV27 combines with J gene TRBJ2-4; tentative D call: TRBD2 (6 bases). Germline lookup yields CDR1 MNHEY and CDR2 SMNVEV (reference sequence). V lost 3 bases to trimming and J lost 6 bases, with 12 bases between them. The CDR3 loop spans 14 amino acids. Here the CDR3 DNA reads TGTGCCAGCAGTTTTTCCGGGGGAGTAAACATTCAGTACTTC. Translated: CASSFSGGVNIQYF.

The chain links TRBV29-1 to TRBJ2-1, with D possibly matching TRBD1 (6 bases). CDR1 is SQVTM and CDR2 is ANQGSEA in the germline V gene. The V and J ends lost 7 bases and 0 bases respectively, with 10 bases between them. The CDR3 is made up of 13 amino acids. CDR3 residues: CSAGTSSYNEQFF. The CDR3 nucleotides are TGCAGCGCCGGGACAAGCTCCTACAATGAGCAGTTCTTC.